Listed below are T cell receptor beta chains from one sample, sequenced in a study of lymphopenia after photon versus proton radiotherapy. The repertoire was sequenced with immunoSEQ multiplex PCR; TCRdb's copy has only in-frame clones and lacks some. The repertoire consists of 35,000 to 45,000 clones, with around 83% occurring once and the leading ten covering over 20%. The source was peripheral blood, collected from a patient treated with proton-based radiotherapy. Every receptor here comes from a woman between 70 and 85 years old with pancreatic cancer. Both conserved end residues are part of each CDR3.

TRBJ2-3 TRBV6-1 CASSGLGGEGYF
TRBJ2-1 TRBV9 CASSVSGRGNEQFF
TRBJ1-2 TRBV7-9 CASSFQGGSYGYTF
TRBJ1-1 TRBV19 CASSPGQGAEAFF
TRBJ2-3 TRBV5-8 CASSLDGLAGGPTPDTQYF
TRBJ1-1 TRBV28 CASSLTDRNTEAFF
TRBJ1-1 TRBV2 CAGDRGNTEAFF
TRBJ2-7 TRBV28 CASSIIGDYEQYF
TRBJ2-3 TRBV18 CASSPVRSTSGTDTQYF
TRBJ2-7 TRBV18 CASSQLPSYEQYF
TRBJ2-2 TRBV4-2 CASSQDSGSGAGELFF
TRBJ2-3 TRBV28 CASSFRPGDTQYF
TRBJ1-6 TRBV2 CASLQSSYNSPLHF
TRBJ2-7 TRBV7-9 CASRRLAGSWEQYF
TRBJ2-2 TRBV30 CAWSVSSAGELFF
TRBJ2-7 TRBV21-1 CASSKARDGSYEQYF
TRBJ1-5 TRBV19 CASKAAGQGDGQPQHF
TRBJ2-7 TRBV9 CASSVGSASYEQYF
TRBJ1-2 TRBV11-2 CASSLGGRQDDGYTF
TRBJ2-4 TRBV5-1 CASTPDGGQKNIQYF
TRBJ2-2 TRBV11-3 CASSLTSPRLFF
TRBJ2-1 TRBV30 CAWRRVGRADNEQFF
TRBJ2-1 TRBV28 CASTLLAGGYNEQFF
TRBJ1-4 TRBV29-1 CSVAATNEKLFF
TRBJ2-7 TRBV27 CASSYSSGALYEQYF
TRBJ1-2 TRBV21-1 CASSYFRSNYGYTF
TRBJ2-1 TRBV4-2 CASSFSGSGPSSYNEQFF
TRBJ2-1 TRBV19 CASSIVQYNEQFF
TRBJ2-2 TRBV19 CASSIGHANTGELFF
TRBJ2-5 TRBV2 CASSGRTSEGETQYF
TRBJ1-3 TRBV28 CASSATGKGGNTIYF
TRBJ2-2 TRBV19 CASRMSLTGELFF
TRBJ1-2 TRBV27 CASGATGGTFNYGYTF
TRBJ2-1 TRBV7-2 CASSSELYNEQFF
TRBJ2-7 TRBV18 CASSDEQGWASYEQYF
TRBJ2-5 TRBV5-5 CASSFYEGETQYF
TRBJ1-2 TRBV5-8 CASSLGGTGYTF
TRBJ1-4 TRBV11-2 CASSARTTNEKLFF
TRBJ2-3 TRBV5-1 CASSPGRSGADTQYF
TRBJ2-6 TRBV28 CASSRQAAGANVLTF
TRBJ1-2 TRBV28 CASSGGNYGYTF
TRBJ1-3 TRBV29-1 CSVAGQASGNTIYF
TRBJ2-7 TRBV7-7 CASSFAIGPEGGAAYEQYF
TRBJ1-1 TRBV1 CTSSQVTGVTEAFF
TRBJ2-7 TRBV11-1 CASSIKRHEQYF